Listed below are T cell receptor beta chains from one sample, sequenced in a study of cytomegalovirus exposure and HLA in healthy donors. Using immunoSEQ multiplex PCR, the repertoire was profiled, and TCRdb retains in-frame clones only, with some absent. The sample has around 130,000 clones; more than 65% are singletons. Specimen: PBMCs. Receptor source: a man in his fifties in good health and CMV-seronegative. CDR3s include the opening cysteine and the closing phenylalanine or tryptophan. A D gene is named only where the DNA matches it firmly. Size is omitted from some rows. Given values are once, few, many or a class for expanded clones.

clone_size d_call j_call v_call cdr3_aa cdr3_nt
. . TRBJ2-4 TRBV5-1 CASSLPESAVAKNIQYF TGCGCCAGCAGCCTACCTGAGTCTGCGGTAGCCAAAAACATTCAGTACTTC
. . TRBJ1-1 TRBV7-9 CASSSSGGGNTEAFF TGTGCCAGCAGCTCCTCCGGGGGAGGGAACACTGAAGCTTTCTTT
. . TRBJ1-2 TRBV7-9 CASSSTFSDRSYGYTF TGTGCCAGCAGCTCAACCTTTTCAGACAGAAGCTATGGCTACACCTTC
few TRBD2 TRBJ2-3 TRBV19 CASSIELAVSTDTQYF TGTGCCAGTAGTATAGAACTAGCGGTTAGCACAGATACGCAGTATTTT
. . TRBJ2-7 TRBV7-6 CASSLGTAIREEQYF TGTGCCAGCAGCCTCGGGACGGCGATACGGGAGGAGCAGTACTTC
. TRBD2 TRBJ2-2 TRBV2 CASKELAGDTGELFF TGTGCCAGCAAGGAACTAGCGGGGGATACCGGGGAGCTGTTTTTT
. TRBD2 TRBJ2-7 TRBV6-5 CASSSLSGAFSYEQYF TGTGCCAGCAGTTCGTTAAGCGGGGCCTTCTCCTACGAGCAGTACTTC
many . TRBJ1-4 TRBV6-8 CASRTGGRNEKLFF TGTGCCAGTCGAACAGGTGGGCGTAATGAAAAACTGTTTTTT
. . TRBJ2-7 TRBV28 CASSLLTLRQGHEQYF TGTGCCAGCAGTTTATTGACCCTTAGGCAGGGCCACGAGCAGTACTTC
. TRBD2 TRBJ2-3 TRBV5-4 CASSLRLAGGNTQYF TGTGCCAGCAGCTTAAGACTAGCGGGGGGAAATACGCAGTATTTT
. TRBD2 TRBJ2-7 TRBV29-1 CSVEGRGSSYEQYF TGCAGCGTTGAGGGGCGGGGGAGCTCCTACGAGCAGTACTTC
. TRBD1 TRBJ2-7 TRBV29-1 CSGGQGAYEQYF TGCAGCGGGGGACAGGGGGCCTACGAGCAGTACTTC
. TRBD2 TRBJ2-7 TRBV6-1 CASRLAGGPYEQYF TGTGCCAGCAGATTAGCGGGGGGTCCCTACGAGCAGTACTTC
. . TRBJ1-2 TRBV5-6 CASSWGRTYGYTF TGTGCCAGCAGCTGGGGGCGGACCTATGGCTACACCTTC
. . TRBJ1-5 TRBV19 CASKQGKGYYSNQPQHF TGTGCCAGTAAACAGGGTAAGGGCTATTATAGCAATCAGCCCCAGCATTTT
. TRBD2 TRBJ2-2 TRBV6-1 CASSGTGTRNTGELFF TGTGCCAGCAGTGGGACCGGGACTAGGAATACCGGGGAGCTGTTTTTT
few . TRBJ1-2 TRBV28 CASIQATRNYGYTF TGTGCCAGCATCCAAGCCACTCGTAACTATGGCTACACCTTC
. TRBD1 TRBJ2-7 TRBV4-1 CASSQDQGQGSYEQYF TGCGCCAGCAGCCAAGATCAGGGACAGGGATCCTACGAGCAGTACTTC
. TRBD1 TRBJ2-3 TRBV7-2 CASSFGTGVTDTQYF TGTGCCAGCAGCTTTGGGACAGGGGTTACAGATACGCAGTATTTT
. . TRBJ2-3 TRBV9 CASSVAGSTDTQYF TGTGCCAGCAGCGTAGCGGGGAGCACAGATACGCAGTATTTT
few TRBD1 TRBJ2-7 TRBV6-6 CASRTDRGLAYEQYF TGTGCCAGCAGAACCGACAGGGGACTTGCCTACGAGCAGTACTTC
. TRBD1 TRBJ2-7 TRBV27 CASSPPTGAYSYEQYF TGTGCCAGCAGTCCTCCAACAGGGGCGTATTCCTACGAGCAGTACTTC
. . TRBJ2-2 TRBV30 CAWSTGLNTGELFF TGTGCCTGGAGTACCGGACTGAACACCGGGGAGCTGTTTTTT
. TRBD1 TRBJ1-1 TRBV19 CASSKPGQGATEAFF TGTGCCAGTAGTAAGCCGGGACAGGGGGCCACTGAAGCTTTCTTT
. TRBD2 TRBJ2-3 TRBV4-2 CASSLTSGGAKSTDTQYF TGTGCCAGCAGCCTCACTAGCGGGGGGGCGAAAAGCACAGATACGCAGTATTTT
. TRBD1 TRBJ1-2 TRBV30 CAWSVGTGGYTF TGTGCCTGGAGTGTAGGGACAGGCGGCTACACCTTC
. TRBD2 TRBJ2-1 TRBV4-2 CASSKVAGGSTYNEQFF TGTGCCAGCAGCAAGGTAGCGGGGGGATCGACCTACAATGAGCAGTTCTTC
. . TRBJ1-1 TRBV9 CASSATRGTAFF TGTGCCAGCAGCGCTACAAGGGGAACAGCTTTCTTT
. TRBD2 TRBJ2-1 TRBV9 CASTLAVAGGDNEQFF TGTGCCAGCACCCTAGCGGTAGCGGGGGGGGACAATGAGCAGTTCTTC